The rows below give T cell receptor beta chains drawn from one sample of a study of cytomegalovirus exposure and HLA in healthy donors. The method was immunoSEQ multiplex PCR; TCRdb's version includes in-frame clones alone and lacks a portion of them. The sample holds approximately 150,000 clones, around nine tenths seen once. The sample taken for sequencing was PBMCs. These receptor sequences come from a woman under 40 in good health and CMV-seronegative. Each CDR3 is given with its conserved first and last residue. A D gene is named only where the DNA matches it firmly. Expanded clones get a size class; other rows say once, few or many, or leave the size out.

TGTGCCAGCAGCGTAATAGCGGGTTCGAATAATGAGCAGTTCTTC | CASSVIAGSNNEQFF | TRBD2 | TRBV9 | . | TRBJ2-1
TGTGCTAGTGGTTTGGTACTGGACGGGAGGGCGTATACGCAGTATTTT | CASGLVLDGRAYTQYF | TRBD2 | TRBV12-5 | . | TRBJ2-3
TGTGCCAGCAGCCCCTCCCTTCAGGGGGGTTATGGCTACACCTTC | CASSPSLQGGYGYTF | TRBD1 | TRBV5-4 | . | TRBJ1-2
TGTGCCAGCAGTCCTGACAGCCTTCAAGAGACCCAGTACTTC | CASSPDSLQETQYF | . | TRBV5-4 | . | TRBJ2-5
TGTGCCGGGATTCGGACTAGAAGCTACAATGAGCAGTTCTTC | CAGIRTRSYNEQFF | TRBD2 | TRBV7-3 | once | TRBJ2-1
TGTGCCAGCAGTGACAGGGGGCGAGGTAATGAAAAACTGTTTTTT | CASSDRGRGNEKLFF | TRBD1 | TRBV6-4 | . | TRBJ1-4
TGTGCCAGCAGCCAGGCCGTTTGGTCTGGAAACACCATATATTTT | CASSQAVWSGNTIYF | . | TRBV28 | once | TRBJ1-3
TGTGCCAGCAGTGAATGGGGGGTCCTGTTTTTT | CASSEWGVLFF | . | TRBV6-1 | few | TRBJ1-4
TGCGCCAGCAGCCAAGCTCTAACAGGGGCTGGTTCACCCCTCCACTTT | CASSQALTGAGSPLHF | TRBD1 | TRBV4-3 | . | TRBJ1-6
TGTGCCAGCAGTTCTGGGGGGGACAGGGCGAGCCTCAACTATGGCTACACCTTC | CASSSGGDRASLNYGYTF | TRBD1 | TRBV28 | once | TRBJ1-2
TGCGCCAGCAGCCCACAGGGGGCTCGTGGAAACACCATATATTTT | CASSPQGARGNTIYF | TRBD1 | TRBV5-1 | . | TRBJ1-3
TGTGCCAGCTGTCCGGGACAGGGATATGGCTACACCTTC | CASCPGQGYGYTF | TRBD1 | TRBV19 | once | TRBJ1-2
TGTGCCTGGAGTGTAGGGACACGTTACAATGAGCAGTTCTTC | CAWSVGTRYNEQFF | . | TRBV30 | . | TRBJ2-1
TGTGCCAGCTCACCCAGGGAGGGCGGTAATTCACCCCTCCACTTT | CASSPREGGNSPLHF | . | TRBV18 | . | TRBJ1-6
TGTGCCAGCAGTTACCGTGTTGGCGGGAGGGATACGCAGTATTTT | CASSYRVGGRDTQYF | TRBD2 | TRBV6-5 | . | TRBJ2-3
TGTGCCAGCAGCCCATTAGCAGGACAGCGGACTGAAGCTTTCTTT | CASSPLAGQRTEAFF | . | TRBV11-2 | . | TRBJ1-1
TGTGCCAGCAGTCCACTAGGGCGGGGGCTCGACAATGAGCAGTTCTTC | CASSPLGRGLDNEQFF | . | TRBV28 | . | TRBJ2-1
TGTGCCAGCAGCTTAGATGCTGGAGAAGATACGCAGTATTTT | CASSLDAGEDTQYF | . | TRBV11-2 | . | TRBJ2-3
TGTGCCAGCAGACCGGATCGGGGGATGAGGGGAAACACCATATATTTT | CASRPDRGMRGNTIYF | . | TRBV28 | . | TRBJ1-3
TGTGCCAGCAGCCAGACTAGCGGGGCAGGAGAGACCCAGTACTTC | CASSQTSGAGETQYF | TRBD2 | TRBV7-9 | once | TRBJ2-5
TGTGCCAGCAGCTCACCCATACAGGGGAAAACTGAAGCTTTCTTT | CASSSPIQGKTEAFF | TRBD1 | TRBV7-3 | . | TRBJ1-1
TGCGCCAGCAGCTTGGGTGCAGGGTTCTCCGAGCAGTACTTC | CASSLGAGFSEQYF | . | TRBV5-1 | . | TRBJ2-7
TGCGCCAGCAGCTTGGAACAGGGCGACACTGAAGCTTTCTTT | CASSLEQGDTEAFF | . | TRBV5-1 | . | TRBJ1-1
TGTGCCAGCAGCTCCGATTCCGGAGGCGGCTACACCTTC | CASSSDSGGGYTF | . | TRBV7-3 | . | TRBJ1-2
TGTGCCAGCAGCTTGGCGGGACAGGCTCCCTACGAGCAGTACTTC | CASSLAGQAPYEQYF | TRBD1 | TRBV5-6 | . | TRBJ2-7
TGTGCCAGCAGTGAATCCCTCGGACAGGGACGCACCGGGGAGCTGTTTTTT | CASSESLGQGRTGELFF | TRBD1 | TRBV2 | once | TRBJ2-2
TGTGCCAGCAGTTTATGGGGACAGGGGTTTCCCTACGAGCAGTACTTC | CASSLWGQGFPYEQYF | TRBD1 | TRBV27 | . | TRBJ2-7
TGTGCCAGCAGCGTCCAGGGTGGGGCGCACAATGAGCAGTTCTTC | CASSVQGGAHNEQFF | . | TRBV9 | . | TRBJ2-1
TGTGCCAGCAGCTCCGGACAGGGCGTCGACGAGCAGTACTTC | CASSSGQGVDEQYF | TRBD1 | TRBV11-3 | . | TRBJ2-7